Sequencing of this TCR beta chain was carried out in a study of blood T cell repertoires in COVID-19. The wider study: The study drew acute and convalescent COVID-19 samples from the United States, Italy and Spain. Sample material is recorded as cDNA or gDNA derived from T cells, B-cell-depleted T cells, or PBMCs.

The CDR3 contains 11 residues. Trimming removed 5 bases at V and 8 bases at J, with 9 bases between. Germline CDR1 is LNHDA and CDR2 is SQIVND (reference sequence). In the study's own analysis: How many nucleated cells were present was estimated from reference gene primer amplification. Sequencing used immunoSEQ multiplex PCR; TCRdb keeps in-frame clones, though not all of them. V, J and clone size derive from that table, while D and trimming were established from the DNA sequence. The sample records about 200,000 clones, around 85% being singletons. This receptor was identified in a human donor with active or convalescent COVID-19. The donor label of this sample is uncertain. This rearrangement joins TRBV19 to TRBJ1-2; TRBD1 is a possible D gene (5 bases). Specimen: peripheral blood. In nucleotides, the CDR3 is TGTGCCAGTAGTCAGCGACAGGGCTACACCTTC. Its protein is CASSQRQGYTF. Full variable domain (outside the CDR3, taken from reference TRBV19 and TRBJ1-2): DGGITQSPKYLFRKEGQNVTLSCEQNLNHDAMYWYRQDPGQGLRLIYYSQIVNDFQKGDIAEGYSVSREKKESFPLTVTSAQKNPTAFYLCASSQRQGYTFGSGTRLTVV.